The clone carrying this T cell receptor (beta chain) was seen a single time. Repertoires were generated with immunoSEQ multiplex PCR, while TCRdb's copy carries only in-frame clones and drops some. The data contain about 320,000 clones, nearly 90% of them seen just once; the ten biggest clones take up around 10%. This sample is drawn from a study of blood T cell repertoires in COVID-19. Input material: peripheral blood. The origin of this receptor is a woman under 40 with COVID-19, enrolled during active disease.

In nucleotides, the CDR3 is TGTGCCAGCATACTTACAGGGAGGAACACCGGGGAGCTGTTTTTT. Translating it yields CASILTGRNTGELFF. The rearrangement uses TRBV7-8 and TRBJ2-2, with D possibly being TRBD1 (6 bases). V shed 7 bases and J shed 1 base, with 13 bases lying between them. CDR3 length equals 15 residues. CDR1 is SGHVS, CDR2 FQNEAQ, per germline.